The present TCR beta chain was sequenced within a study of blood T cell repertoires in COVID-19. Per the original data handling: Amplification of reference gene primers provided the estimated nucleated cell counts. Sequencing used immunoSEQ multiplex PCR; TCRdb keeps in-frame clones, though not all of them. That table supplies the V and J calls and clone size; D and trimming were determined from the DNA. The repertoire holds tens of thousands of clones, with over 60% as singletons. Germline V gives CDR1 LNHDA, CDR2 SQIVND (reference sequence). The V gene end was trimmed by 5 bases and the J gene end by 0 bases; junction bases not matched to a gene: 4. This CDR3 comprises 15 residues.

The rearrangement links TRBV19 to TRBJ1-5, with 7 bases that match TRBD1. This TCR came from a woman in her sixties or seventies with acute or convalescent COVID-19. The source material was peripheral blood. CDR3 bases: TGTGCCAGTAGTTCTGGGACAGATAGCAATCAGCCCCAGCATTTT. Its protein product is CASSSGTDSNQPQHF.